This T cell receptor beta chain comes out of a study of T cell repertoires in cytomegalovirus infection. Germline V gives CDR1 SGHTA, CDR2 FQGNSA. With 4 bases removed from V and 7 bases from J, the gap between germline ends came to 16 bases. The CDR3 is 14 residues long. MiXCR, run by TCRdb on the reads, gives a single entry per CDR3 protein. There are roughly 300,000 distinct CDR3 sequences in the sample; 20% to 30% occur only once, and 14% lies in the top ten. This clonotype was recorded at least ten times. This receptor was obtained from a human donor in good health (CMV status not recorded). Some clones in this sample may be carry-over from other donors' samples. The sequenced material came from PBMCs. This sequence joins TRBV7-2 and TRBJ1-1; perhaps TRBD1 as D (5 bases). The CDR3 reads CASSSPAGTREAFF. The CDR3 DNA sequence: TGTGCCAGCAGCTCGCCAGCAGGGACCCGTGAAGCTTTCTTT.